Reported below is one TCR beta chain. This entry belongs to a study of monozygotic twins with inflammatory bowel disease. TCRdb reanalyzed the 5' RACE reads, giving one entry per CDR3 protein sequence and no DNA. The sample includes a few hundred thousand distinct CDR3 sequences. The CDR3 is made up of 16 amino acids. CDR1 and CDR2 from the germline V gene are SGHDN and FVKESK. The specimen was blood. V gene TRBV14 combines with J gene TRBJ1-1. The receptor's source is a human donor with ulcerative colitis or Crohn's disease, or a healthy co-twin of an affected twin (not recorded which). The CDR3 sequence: CASSQPGGRRNTEAFF.